This TCR beta chain comes out of a study of beta chain features in type 1 diabetes. Study at large: The study examined some 110,000,000 sorted cells across all samples. Findings of the study overall: PCR might preferentially amplify shorter templates, equally in patients and controls. TCRB CDR3s were moderately but significantly shorter in Type 1 diabetes patients in all four CD4+ subsets.

Of the isolated RNA, all was reverse transcribed, and so the sequenced material was expressed TCRB transcripts. Data came from immunoSEQ multiplex PCR; TCRdb stores just in-frame clones and leaves some out. The repertoire holds roughly 150,000 clones, with 6.5% to 8.5% as singletons. Concerning this clone itself: What it recognizes is unknown.

Without exception, sorted populations had purity beyond 95%. Trimming removed 6 bases at V and 0 bases at J, with 9 bases between. Germline CDR1 reads KGHSH; CDR2 reads LQKENI. This CDR3 is 14 amino acids long. The receptor was derived from a woman in her late teens or twenties with type 1 diabetes. The sample comprised central memory CD4+ T cells from blood. The V gene is TRBV18, the J gene TRBJ2-1; D remains ambiguous. The CDR3 coding sequence is TGTGCCAGCTCCCTACGGAGCTCCTACAATGAGCAGTTCTTC. Amino acids: CASSLRSSYNEQFF.